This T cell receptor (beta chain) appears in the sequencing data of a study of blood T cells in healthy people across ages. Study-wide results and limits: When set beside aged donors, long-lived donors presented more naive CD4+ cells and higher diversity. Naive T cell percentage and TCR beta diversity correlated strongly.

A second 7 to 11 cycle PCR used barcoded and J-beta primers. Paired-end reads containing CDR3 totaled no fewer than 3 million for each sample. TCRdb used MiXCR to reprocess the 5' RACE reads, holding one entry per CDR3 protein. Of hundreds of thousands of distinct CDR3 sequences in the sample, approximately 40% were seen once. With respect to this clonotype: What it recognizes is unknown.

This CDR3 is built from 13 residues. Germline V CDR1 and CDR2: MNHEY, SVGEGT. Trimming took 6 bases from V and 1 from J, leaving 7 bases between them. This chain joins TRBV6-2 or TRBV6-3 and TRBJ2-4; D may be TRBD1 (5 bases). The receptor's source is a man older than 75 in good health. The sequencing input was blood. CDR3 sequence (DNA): TGTGCCAGCAGACAGGATGCCAAAAACATTCAGTACTTC. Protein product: CASRQDAKNIQYF.